Listed below are T cell receptor beta chains from one sample, sequenced in a study of spatial heterogeneity in lung cancer. Each CDR3 protein gets one entry after TCRdb re-called the 5' RACE reads with MiXCR. The sample lists roughly 4,600 distinct CDR3 sequences, roughly 27% occurring once. The sequencing used PBMCs, collected at surgery. These receptors all stem from a male donor with early-stage non-small cell lung cancer. CDR3s include the opening cysteine and the closing phenylalanine or tryptophan. D genes are given only for firm matches. Only some rows state a clone size, as once, few, many or a class for expanded clones.

j_call: TRBJ1-2; d_call: .; clone_size: .; v_call: TRBV29-1; cdr3_nt: TGCAGCGTGGGGAACAGGAGGCAGGTAGCAAGCTACACCTTC; cdr3_aa: CSVGNRRQVASYTF
j_call: TRBJ2-7; d_call: .; clone_size: .; v_call: TRBV24-1; cdr3_nt: TGTGCCACCAGTGCCTGGGGAGCCTACGAGCAGTACTTC; cdr3_aa: CATSAWGAYEQYF
j_call: TRBJ2-1; d_call: .; clone_size: .; v_call: TRBV7-9; cdr3_nt: TGTGCCAGCAGCCTCACCGTCTCCTACAATGAGCAGTTCTTC; cdr3_aa: CASSLTVSYNEQFF
j_call: TRBJ1-1; d_call: TRBD1; clone_size: .; v_call: TRBV6-2/TRBV6-3; cdr3_nt: TGTGCCAGCAGTAACCCGGACAGGGAGAACACTGAAGCTTTCTTT; cdr3_aa: CASSNPDRENTEAFF
j_call: TRBJ2-2; d_call: .; clone_size: medium-sized; v_call: TRBV20-1; cdr3_nt: TGCAGTGCTAGAGGGGCCACCGGGGAGCTGTTTTTT; cdr3_aa: CSARGATGELFF
j_call: TRBJ2-7; d_call: .; clone_size: many; v_call: TRBV5-8; cdr3_nt: TGTGCCAGCAGCTCGAGCGTTCGGCTACTAGCCTCCTACGAGCAGTACTTC; cdr3_aa: CASSSSVRLLASYEQYF
j_call: TRBJ2-1; d_call: TRBD1; clone_size: medium-sized; v_call: TRBV3-1; cdr3_nt: TGTGGCCCCCGGGACAGGGGGGAAAATGAGCAGTTCTTC; cdr3_aa: CGPRDRGENEQFF
j_call: TRBJ2-3; d_call: .; clone_size: many; v_call: TRBV10-2; cdr3_nt: TGCGCCAGCAGTGACCCAGTGACTAGCACAGATACGCAGTATTTT; cdr3_aa: CASSDPVTSTDTQYF
j_call: TRBJ1-1; d_call: .; clone_size: medium-sized; v_call: TRBV5-1; cdr3_nt: TGCGCCAGCAGCTTGGAGTCTACCTTTAAGGGGATGAACACTGAAGCTTTCTTT; cdr3_aa: CASSLESTFKGMNTEAFF
j_call: TRBJ2-1; d_call: TRBD2; clone_size: medium-sized; v_call: TRBV6-4; cdr3_nt: TGTGCCAGCAGTGGGACTAGCGGGAGCTACAATGAGCAGTTCTTC; cdr3_aa: CASSGTSGSYNEQFF
j_call: TRBJ1-4; d_call: .; clone_size: few; v_call: TRBV27; cdr3_nt: TGTGCCAGCAGTTATGGGGCTGGTCCTGAAAAACTGTTTTTT; cdr3_aa: CASSYGAGPEKLFF
j_call: TRBJ1-5; d_call: .; clone_size: medium-sized; v_call: TRBV5-1; cdr3_nt: TGCGCCAGCAGCCAGGACAGACCCGATCAGCCCCAGCATTTT; cdr3_aa: CASSQDRPDQPQHF
j_call: TRBJ2-7; d_call: TRBD1; clone_size: medium-sized; v_call: TRBV7-6; cdr3_nt: TGTGCCAGCAGTCCACGGGACAGGGGTAGCGAGCAGTACTTC; cdr3_aa: CASSPRDRGSEQYF
j_call: TRBJ1-1; d_call: TRBD1; clone_size: many; v_call: TRBV28; cdr3_nt: TGTGCCAGCAGTAAGGGCAGGGGGACGGGGGTGAACACTGAAGCTTTCTTT; cdr3_aa: CASSKGRGTGVNTEAFF
j_call: TRBJ2-3; d_call: .; clone_size: many; v_call: TRBV3-1; cdr3_nt: TGTGCCAGCAGCCAAGCTCGCCATACGCAGTATTTT; cdr3_aa: CASSQARHTQYF
j_call: TRBJ2-1; d_call: .; clone_size: medium-sized; v_call: TRBV6-5; cdr3_nt: TGTGCCAGCAGTTACCACAGGGCGGATGAGCAGTTCTTC; cdr3_aa: CASSYHRADEQFF
j_call: TRBJ1-4; d_call: TRBD1; clone_size: medium-sized; v_call: TRBV6-5; cdr3_nt: TGTGCCAGCAGTTACGGGACAGGGTATGAAAAACTGTTTTTT; cdr3_aa: CASSYGTGYEKLFF
j_call: TRBJ2-7; d_call: .; clone_size: medium-sized; v_call: TRBV2; cdr3_nt: TGTGCCAGCGGGGGTTTGCACTCCTACGAGCAGTACTTC; cdr3_aa: CASGGLHSYEQYF
j_call: TRBJ1-2; d_call: .; clone_size: few; v_call: TRBV12-5; cdr3_nt: TGTGCTAGTGGTTTGGTACTCAGGGTGAGGAATGGCTACACCTTC; cdr3_aa: CASGLVLRVRNGYTF
j_call: TRBJ2-1; d_call: TRBD2; clone_size: few; v_call: TRBV28; cdr3_nt: TGTGCCAGCAGTTTATCTCTAGCGGGAGTTGGTGAGCAGTTCTTC; cdr3_aa: CASSLSLAGVGEQFF
j_call: TRBJ2-2; d_call: TRBD1; clone_size: .; v_call: TRBV4-1; cdr3_nt: TGCGCCAGCAGCGGGCGACGACAGGGTGCGGGGGAGCTGTTTTTT; cdr3_aa: CASSGRRQGAGELFF
j_call: TRBJ1-6; d_call: .; clone_size: .; v_call: TRBV16; cdr3_nt: TGTGCCAGCAGCCCTAACCCAGGGTTCTCACCCCTCCACTTT; cdr3_aa: CASSPNPGFSPLHF
j_call: TRBJ2-7; d_call: .; clone_size: .; v_call: TRBV20-1; cdr3_nt: TGCAGTGCGGCCCGGGACGGACACGAGCAGTACTTC; cdr3_aa: CSAARDGHEQYF
j_call: TRBJ2-1; d_call: TRBD2; clone_size: .; v_call: TRBV19; cdr3_nt: TGTGCCAGTAGTAGCTCCGGGACTAGAATCGCAGGCGAGCAGTTCTTC; cdr3_aa: CASSSSGTRIAGEQFF
j_call: TRBJ1-4; d_call: .; clone_size: .; v_call: TRBV6-5; cdr3_nt: TGTGCCAGCAGTTACTCGTACGCCCGGAGAGAAAAACTGTTTTTT; cdr3_aa: CASSYSYARREKLFF